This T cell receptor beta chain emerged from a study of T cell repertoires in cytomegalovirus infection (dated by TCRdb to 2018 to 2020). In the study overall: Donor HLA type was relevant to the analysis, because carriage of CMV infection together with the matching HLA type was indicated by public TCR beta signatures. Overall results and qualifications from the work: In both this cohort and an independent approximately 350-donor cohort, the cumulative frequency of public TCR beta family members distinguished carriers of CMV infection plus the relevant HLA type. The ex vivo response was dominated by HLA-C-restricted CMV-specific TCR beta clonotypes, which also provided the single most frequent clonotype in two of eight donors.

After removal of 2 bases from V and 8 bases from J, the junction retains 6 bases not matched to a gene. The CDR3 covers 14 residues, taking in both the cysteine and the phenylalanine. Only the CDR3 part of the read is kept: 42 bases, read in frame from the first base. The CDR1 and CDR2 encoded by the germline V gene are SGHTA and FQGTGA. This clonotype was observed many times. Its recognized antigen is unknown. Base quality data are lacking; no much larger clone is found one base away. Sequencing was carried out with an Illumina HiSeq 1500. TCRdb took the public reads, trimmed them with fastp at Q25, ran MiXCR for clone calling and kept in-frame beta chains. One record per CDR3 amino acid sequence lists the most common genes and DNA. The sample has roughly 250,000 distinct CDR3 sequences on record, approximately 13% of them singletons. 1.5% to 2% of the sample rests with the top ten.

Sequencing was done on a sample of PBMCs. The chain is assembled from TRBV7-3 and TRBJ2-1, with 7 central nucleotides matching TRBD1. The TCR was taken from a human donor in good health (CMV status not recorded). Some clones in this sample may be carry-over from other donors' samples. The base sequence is TGTGCCAGCAGCTTAGCAGGGGGTAGCGATGAGCAGTTCTTC. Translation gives CASSLAGGSDEQFF.